Below are 13 T cell receptor beta chains sequenced from a single sample in a study of shared clonotypes between healthy human individuals. TCRdb's table, derived via immunoSEQ multiplex PCR, lists solely in-frame clones and lacks some. The profile shows a few hundred thousand clones, 74% of them singletons. Sequencing was performed on memory CD4+ T cells sorted from blood. Subset indicated: CD45RA-negative fraction. All receptors come from a man aged 25-40 years in good health.

In its sample, this clone was seen a few times. The rearrangement joins TRBV5-8 to TRBJ1-1; TRBD1 matches 10 bases. The CDR3 is 17 residues long. J was trimmed by 1 base and V by 7 bases; bases with no gene match: 13. Germline lookup yields CDR1 SGHTS and CDR2 YDEGEE. DNA for the CDR3: TGTGCCAGCGGAAAAAGAGACAGGGGGCTTCGGAACACTGAAGCTTTCTTT. It translates to CASGKRDRGLRNTEAFF.

As regards this clone: The sample has other DNA sequences that encode this CDR3 too. The chain employs TRBV19 and TRBJ2-3, with 7 bases matching TRBD1. The germline CDR1 and CDR2 sequences are LNHDA and SQIVND (reference sequence). V gave up 3 bases and J gave up 3 bases; unmatched junction bases: 3. CDR3 length: 14 residues. The CDR3, as DNA: TGTGCCAGTAGTATCTTGACAGGGACAGATACGCAGTATTTT. It encodes CASSILTGTDTQYF.

The rearrangement joins TRBV19 to TRBJ2-1; 12 bases are a match to TRBD1. Trimming cost V 8 bases and J 3 bases; bases outside gene matches: 11. This CDR3 has 17 residues. In germline, CDR1 is LNHDA, CDR2 SQIVND (reference sequence). The CDR3 coding sequence is TGTGCCAGTGTGCCCCCGGGACAGGGGGCCGGCTACAATGAGCAGTTCTTC. This codes for CASVPPGQGAGYNEQFF.

The chain carries TRBV19 and TRBJ2-6; a possible D gene is TRBD2 (5 bases). This CDR3 region has 15 residues. Germline V lookup: CDR1 LNHDA, CDR2 SQIVND (reference sequence). V was cut by 4 bases and J by 0 bases, with 7 bases left in between. Here the CDR3 reads CASSNRGSGANVLTF. CDR3 coding DNA: TGTGCCAGTAGTAACCGGGGCTCTGGGGCCAACGTCCTGACTTTC.

In its sample, this clone was seen once. The chain recombines TRBV7-9 with TRBJ1-1, with 9 bases lining up with TRBD1. Trimming removed 6 bases from V and 6 bases from J; junction bases left unmatched: 5. Germline CDR1 is SEHNR and CDR2 is FQNEAQ (reference sequence). The CDR3 has 13 amino acids. CDR3 residues: CASRRQGGPEAFF. The CDR3 nucleotides read TGTGCCAGCAGACGACAGGGGGGCCCTGAAGCTTTCTTT.

This clone was observed a few times. The V call is TRBV7-6, the J call TRBJ2-1; 14 nucleotides agree with TRBD2. Germline V gene lookup returns CDR1 SGHVS and CDR2 FNYEAQ. The V and J ends lost 1 base and 1 base, in that order; junction bases with no gene match: 9. The CDR3 extends over 20 amino acids. CDR3 bases: TGTGCCAGCAGCTTAGGCCAGCGACTAGCGGGAGGGGGGTCCTACAATGAGCAGTTCTTC. Protein product: CASSLGQRLAGGGSYNEQFF.

This clone turned up a few times. This sequence joins TRBV11-3 and TRBJ2-7, with TRBD2 matching 7 bases. CDR3 size: 19 residues. CDR1 is SGHNT and CDR2 is YENEEA in the germline V gene. J lost 2 bases, V lost 3 bases, and 19 bases had no gene match. The CDR3 DNA is TGTGCCAGCAGCTTCCACCGCGTCCTAGCGGAGATGGGACCCTACGAGCAGTACTTC. Its translation: CASSFHRVLAEMGPYEQYF. The variable domain in full, completed from reference TRBV11-3 and TRBJ2-7, reads EAGVVQSPRYKIIEKKQPVAFWCNPISGHNTLYWYLQNLGQGPELLIRYENEEAVDDSQLPKDRFSAERLKGVDSTLKIQPAELGDSAVYLCASSFHRVLAEMGPYEQYFGPGTRLTVT.

The chain links TRBV10-3 to TRBJ1-1; perhaps TRBD1 as D (5 bases). Trimming stripped 4 bases from V and 4 bases from J, with 13 bases between. Germline CDR1 is ENHRY and CDR2 is SYGVKD. The CDR3 sequence is 14 residues long. In DNA form, the CDR3 reads TGTGCCATCAGTGGTGGGGGAAGTTTCACTGAAGCTTTCTTT. Its protein is CAISGGGSFTEAFF.

The V and J genes are TRBV29-1 and TRBJ2-7, with 8 nucleotides matching TRBD2. The CDR3 covers 11 residues. CDR1 SQVTM and CDR2 ANQGSEA come from the germline V gene. The trim removed 6 bases at V and 2 bases at J, leaving 0 bases unmatched. The CDR3 DNA follows: TGCAGCGTCGGGGGGGCCTACGAGCAGTACTTC. Amino acids: CSVGGAYEQYF.

This chain links TRBV10-2 with TRBJ1-3; D might be TRBD1 (6 bases). V lost 0 bases, J lost 0 bases, and 15 bases lay in between. The CDR3 length is 18 residues. From germline, CDR1 is WSHSY and CDR2 SAAADI. The CDR3 nucleotides are TGCGCCAGCAGTGAGTCTGGGGGCCGATCCGACTCTGGAAACACCATATATTTT. This translates into CASSESGGRSDSGNTIYF.

This chain links TRBV30 with TRBJ2-6; tentative D call: TRBD1 (5 bases). V gave up 1 base and J gave up 0 bases, with 19 bases separating them. There are 19 residues in the CDR3. Germline assignment: CDR1 GTSNPN and CDR2 SVGIG (reference sequence). CDR3 in amino acids: CAWSALDRSVISGANVLTF. CDR3 bases: TGTGCCTGGAGTGCCCTAGACAGATCTGTAATCTCTGGGGCCAACGTCCTGACTTTC.

This clone came up many times. V gene TRBV4-3 combines with J gene TRBJ2-7; D is undetermined. The CDR3 consists of 15 residues. V lost 4 bases and J lost 5, with 18 bases in between. CDR1 is LGHNA and CDR2 is YSLEER in the germline V gene. In DNA, the CDR3 is TGCGCCAGCAGCCCTAGGTGGTTGGGCGCCGACGAGCAGTACTTC. Translation: CASSPRWLGADEQYF.

The table lists this clone with many counts. Sequence at one end of the junction differs from germline and may be a read error. J is TRBJ2-6 and V is TRBV6-1, with 7 bases identical to TRBD1. Germline CDR1 and CDR2: MNHNS and SASEGT. The CDR3 extends over 16 amino acids. The CDR3 sequence: CASTELQGAGANVLTF. CDR3 nucleotides: TGTGCCAGCACTGAACTCCAGGGGGCTGGGGCCAACGTCCTGACTTTC.